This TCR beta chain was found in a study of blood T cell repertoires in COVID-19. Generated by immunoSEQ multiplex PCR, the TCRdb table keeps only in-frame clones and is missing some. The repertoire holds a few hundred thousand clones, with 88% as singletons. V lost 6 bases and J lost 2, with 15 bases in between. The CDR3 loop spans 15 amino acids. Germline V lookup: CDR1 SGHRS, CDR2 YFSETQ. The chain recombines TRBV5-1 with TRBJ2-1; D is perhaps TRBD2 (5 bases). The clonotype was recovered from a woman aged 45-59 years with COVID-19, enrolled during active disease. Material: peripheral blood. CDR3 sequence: CASTRTPEAYNEQFF. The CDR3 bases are TGCGCCAGCACCAGGACTCCCGAGGCCTACAATGAGCAGTTCTTC.